The 32 T cell receptor beta chains given below trace back to one sample, sequenced in a study of early T cells in non-severe SARS-CoV-2 infection. TCRdb recomputed calls from the 5' RACE reads with MiXCR, one row per CDR3 protein. Of more than 75,000 distinct CDR3 sequences in the sample, around 13% are singletons; the top ten hold 5% to 7%. The sample comprised whole blood. All receptors derive from an adult who was a healthcare worker with PCR-confirmed SARS-CoV-2 infection or an uninfected control (not recorded which).

The V gene is TRBV7-9, the J gene TRBJ1-6, with a tentative D call TRBD1 (6 bases). Deletions cut 5 bases from V and 0 bases from J, with 14 bases between. Germline CDR1 reads SEHNR; CDR2 reads FQNEAQ (reference sequence). The CDR3 totals 17 residues. CDR3: CASSPPGGPSYNSPLHF. Written as DNA, the CDR3 is TGTGCCAGCAGCCCCCCCGGGGGGCCCTCCTATAATTCACCCCTCCACTTT.

This clonotype has just one count. Here the CDR3 reads CASSQASGGKETQYF. CDR3 DNA sequence: TGTGCCAGCAGTCAAGCTAGCGGGGGTAAAGAGACCCAGTACTTC. V usage is TRBV28 and J usage is TRBJ2-5; 10 nucleotides align to TRBD2. V gave up 5 bases and J gave up 3 bases; unmatched junction bases: 6. Germline lookup yields CDR1 MDHEN and CDR2 SYDVKM. This CDR3 spans 15 amino acids.

This clonotype was picked up one time. One base away lies a much larger clone, so this may be a sequencing read error. This sequence joins TRBV24-1 and TRBJ1-1; D possibly corresponds to TRBD1 (5 bases). The CDR3 covers 12 residues. Deletions cut 9 bases from V and 6 bases from J, with 13 bases between. Germline V lookup: CDR1 KGHDR, CDR2 SFDVKD. The CDR3 DNA follows: TGTGCCACCCAAGACGGGGACTCTGAAGCTTTCTTT. This gives the protein CATQDGDSEAFF.

At least ten counts were recorded for this clonotype. J is TRBJ2-6 and V is TRBV7-8, with 8 bases identical to TRBD1. Germline lookup yields CDR1 SGHVS and CDR2 FQNEAQ. V shed 5 bases, J shed 4 bases, and the junction held 7 bases outside the gene matches. The CDR3 is made up of 16 amino acids. CDR3 residues: CASSPTTGVGANVLTF. As DNA, the CDR3 is TGTGCCAGCAGCCCTACGACAGGGGTCGGGGCCAACGTCCTGACTTTC.

The sample holds a few counts of this clonotype. The chain has TRBV5-1 and TRBJ2-7; the match to TRBD1 covers 10 bases. This CDR3 region has 12 residues. Germline V gives CDR1 SGHRS, CDR2 YFSETQ. With 3 bases clipped from V and 6 bases from J, the junction kept 0 bases outside the gene matches. As DNA, the CDR3 is TGCGCCAGCAGCTGGACAGGGGGCGAGCAGTACTTC. Encoded protein: CASSWTGGEQYF. The complete variable domain, with remaining parts taken from reference TRBV5-1 and TRBJ2-7, reads KAGVTQTPRYLIKTRGQQVTLSCSPISGHRSVSWYQQTPGQGLQFLFEYFSETQRNKGNFPGRFSGRQFSNSRSEMNVSTLELGDSALYLCASSWTGGEQYFGPGTRLTVT.

V gene TRBV7-3 combines with J gene TRBJ2-1; 7 bases match TRBD2. Germline V gene sequence: CDR1 SGHTA, CDR2 FQGTGA. Unmatched junction bases numbered 9, after V lost 0 bases and J lost 7 bases. CDR3 size: 16 residues. The CDR3 DNA follows: TGTGCCAGCAGCTTAACCGGGCGCGGGGGAGGGAATGAGCAGTTCTTC. This sequence encodes CASSLTGRGGGNEQFF.

Only a few counts were recorded for this clonotype. V and J are TRBV29-1 and TRBJ2-7; D could derive from TRBD1 or TRBD2 (5 bases each). CDR1 and CDR2 from the germline V gene are SQVTM and ANQGSEA. V lost 4 bases and J lost 2, with 18 bases in between. The CDR3 is 15 residues long. The CDR3 region has the DNA TGCAGCGTTGGGGCCCTCAGGGTCGGGACCTACGAGCAGTACTTC. This translates into CSVGALRVGTYEQYF.

This clonotype has just a few counts. The rearrangement joins TRBV20-1 to TRBJ1-2; D remains ambiguous. The CDR3 extends over 12 amino acids. Trimming removed 3 bases from V and 8 bases from J, with 13 bases in between. The germline V gene has CDR1 DFQATT and CDR2 SNEGSKA (reference sequence). CDR3 nucleotide sequence: TGCAGTGCTAGGGCGTTCGGCCCCGGCTACACCTTC. Encoded protein: CSARAFGPGYTF.

This clonotype was detected many times. This sequence joins TRBV12-3 or TRBV12-4 and TRBJ1-5; D is uncertain. CDR3 length: 12 amino acids. The ends were cut back, 1 base at V and 5 bases at J, with 3 bases in the middle. The DNA of the CDR3 is TGTGCCAGCAGTTTAGGAGATCAGCCCCAGCATTTT. Protein sequence: CASSLGDQPQHF.

J is TRBJ2-3 and V is TRBV10-3; the D is unclear. The CDR3 is 11 amino acids. Trimming took 8 bases from V and 4 from J, leaving 7 bases between them. CDR1 is ENHRY, CDR2 SYGVKD, per germline. CDR3 residues: CAIGASDTQYF. In nucleotides, the CDR3 is TGTGCCATCGGAGCTTCAGATACGCAGTATTTT.

This clonotype occurred a few times. This chain uses TRBV4-1 with TRBJ2-7; D is possibly TRBD2 (7 bases). V was trimmed by 3 bases and J by 0 bases, leaving 15 bases between them. Germline V CDR1 and CDR2: MGHRA, YSYEKL. The CDR3 sequence is 16 residues long. CDR3 residues: CASSHVAGAASYEQYF. The CDR3 DNA follows: TGCGCCAGCAGCCATGTGGCGGGGGCCGCCTCCTACGAGCAGTACTTC.

This clonotype came up a few times. The rearrangement joins TRBV9 to TRBJ1-2; 11 bases match TRBD1. Germline CDR1 reads SGDLS; CDR2 reads YYNGEE. J was trimmed by 6 bases and V by 0 bases; bases with no gene match: 10. The CDR3 extends over 17 amino acids. This CDR3 reads CASSVGNLDRGRNGYTF. The DNA for the CDR3 is TGTGCCAGCAGCGTAGGAAATTTGGACAGGGGGCGGAATGGCTACACCTTC.

CDR3 loop: CASSLLRVGAGVKKQYF. In DNA form, the CDR3 reads TGTGCCAGCAGTTTATTAAGGGTTGGGGCAGGGGTAAAAAAGCAGTACTTC. The V call is TRBV28, the J call TRBJ2-7; TRBD1 might be the D (6 bases). This CDR3 is 17 amino acids long. Germline CDR1 and CDR2: MDHEN and SYDVKM. V lost 1 base to trimming and J lost 8 bases, with 24 bases between them.

In this sample, this clonotype turned up many times. The chain is built from TRBV15 and TRBJ2-1; 9 nucleotides match TRBD2. V lost 4 bases and J lost 13; bases outside the gene matches: 8. CDR1 and CDR2 (germline): LNHNV, YYDKDF (reference sequence). The CDR3 is 13 residues long. CDR3 loop: CATSNSGGPVQFF. For the CDR3, the DNA is TGTGCCACCAGCAATAGCGGGGGCCCGGTACAGTTCTTC.

This rearrangement joins TRBV14 to TRBJ1-1; no clear D gene. Germline V lookup: CDR1 SGHDN, CDR2 FVKESK. V lost 3 bases, J lost 0 bases, and 11 bases lay in between. This CDR3 is 15 amino acids long. In DNA, the CDR3 is TGTGCCAGCAGCCATAAAAGGGTTATGAACACTGAAGCTTTCTTT. Protein: CASSHKRVMNTEAFF.

This clonotype has more than one count but fewer than ten. The V and J genes are TRBV20-1 and TRBJ2-1; 9 nucleotides line up with TRBD2. The CDR3 covers 14 residues. The trim removed 6 bases at V and 3 bases at J, leaving 6 bases unmatched. Germline lookup yields CDR1 DFQATT and CDR2 SNEGSKA (reference sequence). In DNA, the CDR3 is TGCAGTGCAAAGAGCGGGGGGCTCTACAATGAGCAGTTCTTC. This gives the protein CSAKSGGLYNEQFF.

This clonotype showed up just a few times. The chain carries TRBV18 and TRBJ1-2; D call uncertain. The germline gives CDR1 KGHSH, CDR2 LQKENI. Trimming took off 3 bases at V and 4 bases at J, with 18 bases between the two ends. This CDR3 comprises 16 residues. This CDR3 reads CASSPSQDWGAYGYTF. In DNA, the CDR3 is TGTGCCAGCTCACCGTCTCAGGATTGGGGAGCCTATGGCTACACCTTC.

The chain links TRBV9 to TRBJ2-7, with 7 bases fitting TRBD1. The germline V gene has CDR1 SGDLS and CDR2 YYNGEE. J lost 2 bases, V lost 3 bases, and 2 bases had no gene match. The CDR3 extends over 13 amino acids. The CDR3 here is CASSGGTAYEQYF. In DNA form, the CDR3 reads TGTGCCAGCAGCGGAGGGACAGCCTACGAGCAGTACTTC.

This clonotype was observed a handful of times. V is TRBV29-1 and J is TRBJ2-3; D is perhaps TRBD2 (6 bases). The germline V gene has CDR1 SQVTM and CDR2 ANQGSEA. The CDR3 is made up of 14 amino acids. The V end was cut by 7 bases, the J end by 2 bases, with 16 bases between. CDR3 sequence reads: CSGAWRGLTDTQYF. CDR3 sequence (DNA): TGCAGCGGGGCATGGCGGGGACTCACAGATACGCAGTATTTT.

This clonotype was observed a handful of times. This sequence joins TRBV18 and TRBJ2-5; unclear D gene. The CDR3 sequence is 12 residues long. Deletions cut 0 bases from V and 4 bases from J, with 3 bases between. Germline V gene sequence: CDR1 KGHSH, CDR2 LQKENI. The CDR3 loop is CASSPPGETQYF. The DNA of the CDR3 is TGTGCCAGCTCACCACCAGGAGAGACCCAGTACTTC.

This clonotype came up many times. V is TRBV6-1 and J is TRBJ1-2; D is possibly TRBD1 (6 bases). This CDR3 has 14 amino acids. Trimming took 6 bases from V and 3 from J, leaving 14 bases between them. Per germline, CDR1 MNHNS and CDR2 SASEGT. CDR3 protein: CASRGQNGYYGYTF. DNA for the CDR3: TGTGCCAGCAGAGGACAGAATGGCTACTATGGCTACACCTTC.

Of note for this clonotype: It may be a read error: a sequence one base away is much more abundant. The chain recombines TRBV12-3 or TRBV12-4 with TRBJ1-1, with 9 bases identical to TRBD1. The CDR3 has 16 amino acids. The CDR3 DNA reads TGTACCAGCAGTTTACGGGACAGGGTAATGGACACTGAAGCTTTCTTT. Protein product: CTSSLRDRVMDTEAFF.

The gene calls are TRBV11-2 and TRBJ2-3, with TRBD2 matching over 7 bases. V shed 10 bases and J 2 bases; nucleotides not matched to a gene: 9. Germline values: CDR1 SGHAT, CDR2 FQNNGV. This CDR3 has 14 residues. The CDR3 loop reads CATTRGVVTDTQYF. The CDR3 nucleotides are TGTGCCACCACCCGGGGGGTAGTCACAGATACGCAGTATTTT.

The chain employs TRBV19 and TRBJ2-1, with 7 bases identical to TRBD1. Germline lookup yields CDR1 LNHDA and CDR2 SQIVND (reference sequence). With V trimmed by 7 bases and J by 5 bases, 8 bases remained unmatched. This CDR3 contains 14 residues. CDR3 nucleotides: TGTGCCAGTAAGGCCCCGGGACAGAACAATGAGCAGTTCTTC. It translates to CASKAPGQNNEQFF. The variable domain in full, completed from reference TRBV19 and TRBJ2-1, reads DGGITQSPKYLFRKEGQNVTLSCEQNLNHDAMYWYRQDPGQGLRLIYYSQIVNDFQKGDIAEGYSVSREKKESFPLTVTSAQKNPTAFYLCASKAPGQNNEQFFGPGTRLTVL.

This clonotype was observed many times. The CDR3 DNA reads as TGTGCCAGCAGCTCGACGGATTATAATTCACCCCTCCACTTT. Translation: CASSSTDYNSPLHF. This chain uses TRBV7-2 with TRBJ1-6; D ambiguous. The germline gives CDR1 SGHTA, CDR2 FQGNSA. Trimming pared 4 bases from V and 4 bases from J, leaving 8 bases between. The CDR3 covers 14 residues.

This clonotype has a handful of counts. J is TRBJ2-7 and V is TRBV6-2 or TRBV6-3, with D perhaps TRBD1 (6 bases). CDR3 length: 13 residues. The germline gives CDR1 MNHEY, CDR2 SVGEGT. V shed 5 bases and J shed 2 bases, with 10 bases lying between them. The CDR3 reads CASSTDRPYEQYF. Written as DNA, the CDR3 is TGTGCCAGCAGTACCGACAGGCCCTACGAGCAGTACTTC.

This clonotype was detected ten times or more. V usage is TRBV14 and J usage is TRBJ2-3; D remains ambiguous. V dropped 0 bases and J dropped 0 bases, with 4 bases sitting between them. CDR1 SGHDN and CDR2 FVKESK come from the germline V gene. This CDR3 has 14 residues. The chain's CDR3 is CASSQETSTDTQYF. In DNA, the CDR3 is TGTGCCAGCAGCCAAGAAACTAGCACAGATACGCAGTATTTT.

This clonotype was seen at least ten times. The chain is built from TRBV10-3 and TRBJ1-2; D not resolved. Trimming shortened V by 9 bases and J by 0 bases, and 17 bases separated the two germline ends. In germline, CDR1 is ENHRY, CDR2 SYGVKD. The CDR3 has 15 residues. The CDR3 loop is CAMGLERQSNYGYTF. In nucleotides, the CDR3 is TGTGCCATGGGCCTCGAGAGGCAGTCTAACTATGGCTACACCTTC.

The rearrangement uses TRBV29-1 and TRBJ2-7; D unclear. CDR1 SQVTM and CDR2 ANQGSEA come from the germline V gene. The CDR3 runs 13 residues. Trimming took off 0 bases at V and 3 bases at J, with 9 bases between the two ends. The CDR3 region is CSVEDQENYEQYF. The CDR3 DNA follows: TGCAGCGTTGAAGATCAGGAGAACTACGAGCAGTACTTC.

A single count supports this clonotype. This sequence joins TRBV28 and TRBJ2-4; no firm D call. V dropped 8 bases and J dropped 6 bases, with 14 bases sitting between them. The CDR3 totals 13 residues. The germline V gene has CDR1 MDHEN and CDR2 SYDVKM. Written as DNA, the CDR3 is TGTGCCAGCGGATCAGGCTCTATAAACATTCAGTACTTC. Its translation: CASGSGSINIQYF.

There are many counts of this clonotype. The chain recombines TRBV23-1 with TRBJ1-5, with D perhaps matching TRBD1 (6 bases). TRBV23-1 is identified as an open reading frame with a role that is uncertain. The CDR3 extends over 15 amino acids. Trimming took 5 bases from V and 5 from J, leaving 16 bases between them. The CDR3 loop is CASSNSRQADQPQHF. The DNA for the CDR3 is TGCGCCAGCAGTAATTCCCGACAGGCTGATCAGCCCCAGCATTTT.

Points on this clonotype: A read error may explain this, as a much larger clone is one base away. Likely a read error: the CDR3 ends without its conserved phenylalanine or tryptophan. The rearrangement joins TRBV20-1 to TRBJ2-2, with a possible D match to TRBD2 (5 bases). This CDR3 region has 15 residues. Germline assignment: CDR1 DFQATT and CDR2 SNEGSKA (reference sequence). Trimming removed 0 bases at V and 1 base at J, with 9 bases between. In DNA form, the CDR3 reads TGCAGTGCTAGAGATCATCGGGGGAACACCGGGGAGCTGTTTTCT. Translation gives CSARDHRGNTGELFS.